The 28 T cell receptor beta chains presented below share a single source sample, sequenced in a study of response to subunit inactivated influenza vaccine. TCRdb re-derived calls from the RT-PCR reads in MiXCR, one entry per CDR3 protein. The profile shows roughly 650,000 distinct CDR3 sequences, around a sixth of them singletons. The sample here was PBMCs from blood, taken about 12 days after vaccination. The source of these receptors is a man between 50 and 59 years old who received an inactivated influenza vaccine.

This clonotype has only a few counts. The V gene is TRBV20-1, the J gene TRBJ1-1; possible D gene TRBD1, 6 bases. V lost 5 bases and J 5 bases, leaving 18 bases between the germline ends. Germline V gives CDR1 DFQATT, CDR2 SNEGSKA (reference sequence). The CDR3 has 14 residues. The CDR3 region is CSAHYPGVGTEAFF. Here the CDR3 DNA reads TGCAGTGCTCACTACCCAGGGGTAGGGACTGAAGCTTTCTTT.

The table lists this clonotype with a few counts. This chain links TRBV20-1 with TRBJ2-1; a weak D match, TRBD2 (7 bases). Per germline, CDR1 DFQATT and CDR2 SNEGSKA (reference sequence). The CDR3 runs to 16 residues. With 5 bases removed from V and 2 bases from J, the gap between germline ends came to 19 bases. The CDR3 DNA follows: TGCAGTGCTCAAGGGTTGGGGGGGCAACCCTACAATGAGCAGTTCTTC. It specifies CSAQGLGGQPYNEQFF.

V is TRBV5-1 and J is TRBJ2-2; 11 bases line up with TRBD1. Trimming removed 0 bases from V and 4 bases from J; junction bases left unmatched: 5. This CDR3 spans 17 amino acids. CDR1 and CDR2 from the germline V gene are SGHRS and YFSETQ. The DNA for the CDR3 is TGCGCCAGCAGCTTGGCCGGACAGGGGGCGAGCACCGGGGAGCTGTTTTTT. Its translation: CASSLAGQGASTGELFF.

This clonotype was detected only a few times. The gene calls are TRBV29-1 and TRBJ2-6; D unclear. CDR3 length: 15 residues. Germline CDR1 SQVTM, CDR2 ANQGSEA. V lost 7 bases and J 0 bases, leaving 13 bases between the germline ends. The CDR3 is CSATLTVSGANVLTF. In DNA, the CDR3 is TGCAGCGCCACTTTGACGGTCTCTGGGGCCAACGTCCTGACTTTC.

The chain links TRBV6-2 or TRBV6-3 to TRBJ1-5, with a possible D match to TRBD1 (5 bases). Germline values: CDR1 MNHEY, CDR2 SVGEGT. The V and J ends lost 6 bases and 2 bases respectively, with 14 bases between them. CDR3 length: 15 amino acids. The DNA of the CDR3 is TGTGCCAGCAGATCGCTGGGGACGGGCAATCAGCCCCAGCATTTT. Translated: CASRSLGTGNQPQHF.

This clonotype came up a few times. The rearrangement links TRBV14 to TRBJ2-5; no definite D call. CDR3 length: 16 amino acids. In germline, CDR1 is SGHDN, CDR2 FVKESK. The V and J ends lost 4 bases and 0 bases respectively, with 15 bases between them. The CDR3 sequence is CASSPMTGSYQETQYF. The CDR3 region has the DNA TGTGCCAGCAGCCCAATGACTGGAAGTTACCAAGAGACCCAGTACTTC.

There are a few counts of this clonotype. The chain combines TRBV6-1 with TRBJ1-2; D not resolved. Between the trimmed V and J ends, which lost 9 bases and 1 base, there was a span of 6 bases. This CDR3 is 11 amino acids long. Germline CDR1 reads MNHNS; CDR2 reads SASEGT. The CDR3 loop is CASQVNYGYTF. For the CDR3, the DNA is TGTGCCAGTCAGGTTAACTATGGCTACACCTTC.

This clonotype was counted at least ten times. The rearrangement links TRBV7-9 to TRBJ1-6, with D possibly TRBD1 on 6 matching bases. Trimming left V 1 base short and J 6 bases short, with 10 bases between. Germline CDR1 reads SEHNR; CDR2 reads FQNEAQ (reference sequence). The CDR3 runs 15 residues. For the CDR3, the DNA is TGTGCCAGCAGCTTAGACACAGGGCCTAATTCACCCCTCCACTTT. Its translation is CASSLDTGPNSPLHF. Full variable domain (outside the CDR3, taken from reference TRBV7-9 and TRBJ1-6): DTGVSQNPRHKITKRGQNVTFRCDPISEHNRLYWYRQTLGQGPEFLTYFQNEAQLEKSRLLSDRFSAERPKGSFSTLEIQRTEQGDSAMYLCASSLDTGPNSPLHFGNGTRLTVT.

The table lists this clonotype with a few counts. J is TRBJ2-3 and V is TRBV21-1; the table's D call, TRBD2, has no DNA check behind it. TRBV21-1 is deemed a pseudogene. CDR3 size: 16 residues. The CDR3 DNA reads TGTGCCAGCAGCAAACGGACTAGCGGGAGTACAGATACGCAGTATTTT. Translating gives CASSKRTSGSTDTQYF.

This clonotype was detected a few times. The CDR3 DNA follows: TGTGCCACCAGCAGAGCCGGACAGGGGGCTAAGCAGTACTTC. Residues: CATSRAGQGAKQYF. V is TRBV15 and J is TRBJ2-7, with 11 bases that match TRBD1. The CDR3 consists of 14 residues. CDR1 LNHNV and CDR2 YYDKDF come from the germline V gene (reference sequence). The V gene end was trimmed by 1 base and the J gene end by 8 bases; junction bases not matched to a gene: 4. Full variable domain (remainder filled in from reference TRBV15 and TRBJ2-7): DAMVIQNPRYQVTQFGKPVTLSCSQTLNHNVMYWYQQKSSQAPKLLFHYYDKDFNNEADTPDNFQSRRPNTSFCFLDIRSPGLGDTAMYLCATSRAGQGAKQYFGPGTRLTVT.

The table lists this clonotype with many counts. The V call is TRBV4-3, the J call TRBJ1-4; D remains ambiguous. The V gene's germline CDR1 is LGHNA and CDR2 YSLEER. The V gene lost 0 bases and the J gene lost 12 bases, with 11 bases spanning the gap. This CDR3 has 13 residues. The DNA for the CDR3 is TGCGCCAGCAGCCAAGAATTGGGGAGGGAACTGTTTTTT. Translation gives CASSQELGRELFF.

The chain combines TRBV6-1 with TRBJ1-5, with D hard to call. Trimming took off 7 bases at V and 0 bases at J, with 13 bases between the two ends. Looked up from germline, CDR1 is MNHNS and CDR2 is SASEGT. The CDR3 consists of 15 residues. CDR3 in amino acids: CASTSVPNSNQPQHF. In DNA form, the CDR3 reads TGTGCCAGCACGTCAGTCCCAAATAGCAATCAGCCCCAGCATTTT.

CDR3 residues: CSVELVRLDYQPDTQYF. The DNA for the CDR3 is TGCAGCGTTGAACTAGTCCGCCTGGACTATCAACCAGATACGCAGTATTTT. The chain employs TRBV29-1 and TRBJ2-3; D is possibly TRBD2 (6 bases). CDR1 is SQVTM, CDR2 ANQGSEA, per germline. V was trimmed by 2 bases and J by 4 bases, leaving 22 bases between them. CDR3 length equals 17 residues.

There are a few counts of this clonotype. The chain is built from TRBV29-1 and TRBJ2-1, with 11 bases lining up with TRBD2. Germline-derived CDR1 and CDR2 are SQVTM and ANQGSEA. The CDR3 length is 14 residues. V lost 1 base and J lost 8; bases outside the gene matches: 4. CDR3 loop: CSVEGLAGGDEQFF. CDR3 nucleotides: TGCAGCGTTGAAGGGCTAGCGGGAGGCGATGAGCAGTTCTTC.

CDR3: CATSDPLPTGAANTGELFF. The CDR3 region has the DNA TGTGCCACCAGTGATCCCCTACCGACAGGGGCGGCGAACACCGGGGAGCTGTTTTTT. This chain connects TRBV24-1 to TRBJ2-2; 8 positions agree with TRBD1. The CDR3 has 19 amino acids. V shed 3 bases and J 0 bases; nucleotides not matched to a gene: 11. Germline V CDR1 and CDR2: KGHDR, SFDVKD.

The chain couples TRBV7-2 to TRBJ1-2, with D unresolved. Trimming removed 2 bases from V and 5 bases from J, with 15 bases in between. The CDR3 is made up of 15 amino acids. From germline, CDR1 is SGHTA and CDR2 FQGNSA. The CDR3 sequence is CASSLPRVPRYGYTF. CDR3 DNA sequence: TGTGCCAGCAGCTTACCCCGGGTTCCGCGGTATGGCTACACCTTC. The full variable domain, rest sourced from reference TRBV7-2 and TRBJ1-2, is GAGVSQSPSNKVTEKGKDVELRCDPISGHTALYWYRQSLGQGLEFLIYFQGNSAPDKSGLPSDRFSAERTGGSVSTLTIQRTQQEDSAVYLCASSLPRVPRYGYTFGSGTRLTVV.

This clonotype was seen a few times. J is TRBJ1-6 and V is TRBV27; possibly TRBD1 for D (5 bases). Germline loops: CDR1 MNHEY, CDR2 SMNVEV (reference sequence). The CDR3 is 15 amino acids. The germline V and J ends were trimmed by 5 bases and 4 bases, with 12 bases remaining between them. Written as DNA, the CDR3 is TGTGCCAGCAGTACACCGGGACCGTATAATTCACCCCTCCACTTT. Its protein is CASSTPGPYNSPLHF.

This clonotype was recorded many times. The gene calls are TRBV29-1 and TRBJ2-7; 8 bases match TRBD2. There are 16 residues in the CDR3. CDR1 and CDR2 from the germline V gene are SQVTM and ANQGSEA. V lost 3 bases to trimming and J lost 2 bases; unmatched junction nucleotides: 12. The CDR3 region is CSVEMGLAGGPYEQYF. The CDR3 bases are TGCAGCGTTGAGATGGGACTTGCGGGAGGACCCTACGAGCAGTACTTC.

The chain carries TRBV20-1 and TRBJ1-4; D is uncertain. Deletions cut 6 bases from V and 1 base from J, with 18 bases between. CDR1 is DFQATT and CDR2 is SNEGSKA in the germline V gene (reference sequence). There are 16 residues in the CDR3. DNA of the CDR3: TGCAGTGCAACCAACCCGTCACTTATAACTAATGAAAAACTGTTTTTT. Its translation is CSATNPSLITNEKLFF.

This clonotype has just a few counts. Here the CDR3 reads CASSLQLAPEAGELFF. CDR3 DNA: TGTGCCAGCAGCCTGCAACTAGCCCCGGAGGCTGGGGAGCTGTTTTTT. The chain couples TRBV5-5 to TRBJ2-2; D possibly corresponds to TRBD2 (6 bases). CDR1 SGHKS and CDR2 YYEKEE come from the germline V gene (reference sequence). This CDR3 contains 16 residues. V was pared by 4 bases and J by 8 bases, with 21 bases between.

The gene calls are TRBV12-3 or TRBV12-4 and TRBJ2-1; a possible D gene is TRBD2 (5 bases). V was pared by 6 bases and J by 5 bases, with 8 bases between. CDR3 length: 12 amino acids. In nucleotides, the CDR3 is TGTGCCAGCAGGCGGACTGACAATGAGCAGTTCTTC. It codes for CASRRTDNEQFF.

This clonotype appeared once. V gene TRBV10-3 combines with J gene TRBJ2-3; 12 nucleotides line up with TRBD2. Per the germline V gene, CDR1 is ENHRY and CDR2 is SYGVKD. Germline trimming cut 6 bases from V and 0 bases from J; bases unmatched to any gene: 7. The CDR3 has 17 amino acids. The CDR3 nucleotides read TGTGCCATCAGCTCTACTGGGACTAGCGGGAGCACAGATACGCAGTATTTT. This sequence encodes CAISSTGTSGSTDTQYF.

This clonotype was seen only a few times. The CDR3 nucleotides are TGTGCCAGCAGTTTATCCACCCGAGACGGGTTGAGAGAGACCCAGTACTTC. This translates into CASSLSTRDGLRETQYF. The rearrangement joins TRBV28 to TRBJ2-5, with unresolved D. V lost 1 base and J 4 bases, leaving 19 bases between the germline ends. The germline V gene encodes CDR1 MDHEN and CDR2 SYDVKM. The CDR3 loop spans 17 amino acids.

This clonotype was found a few times. The V call is TRBV20-1, the J call TRBJ2-1, with 10 bases that match TRBD2. V shed 5 bases and J 9 bases; nucleotides not matched to a gene: 7. This CDR3 region has 13 residues. Germline V CDR1 and CDR2: DFQATT, SNEGSKA (reference sequence). Here the CDR3 DNA reads TGCAGTGCTGAACTAGCGGGAATGGGTGAGCAGTTCTTC. Translating it yields CSAELAGMGEQFF.

The chain is built from TRBV7-2 and TRBJ2-2; 11 bases line up with TRBD2. The V and J ends lost 1 base and 6 bases, in that order; junction bases with no gene match: 1. Germline V gene lookup returns CDR1 SGHTA and CDR2 FQGNSA. The CDR3 loop spans 15 amino acids. The CDR3 nucleotides read TGTGCCAGCAGCTTAGGACTAGCGGGGCCCGGGGAGCTGTTTTTT. Translated: CASSLGLAGPGELFF.

In this sample, this clonotype turned up a few times. This chain joins TRBV19 and TRBJ1-1, with 7 bases aligning to TRBD1. Looked up from germline, CDR1 is LNHDA and CDR2 is SQIVND (reference sequence). The CDR3 loop spans 15 amino acids. Losses at the gene ends were 3 bases for V and 1 base for J; bases not matched to a gene: 5. For the CDR3, the DNA is TGTGCCAGTAGTATGCCTCGGACAGGGAACACTGAAGCTTTCTTT. This gives the protein CASSMPRTGNTEAFF.

In its sample, this clonotype was seen a few times. The chain is built from TRBV6-1 and TRBJ1-4; a weak D match, TRBD1 (6 bases). V was trimmed by 8 bases and J by 10 bases, leaving 29 bases between them. This CDR3 has 17 residues. CDR1 and CDR2 from the germline V gene are MNHNS and SASEGT. The CDR3 DNA sequence: TGTGCCAGCCTGTCGGGACACGGAGTAGGCGGCGGCGGAAAACTGTTTTTT. It encodes CASLSGHGVGGGGKLFF.

This clonotype was counted between two and nine times. The chain has TRBV6-2 or TRBV6-3 and TRBJ2-1, with 9 bases aligning to TRBD2. Germline values: CDR1 MNHEY, CDR2 SVGEGT. V lost 0 bases and J lost 6; bases outside the gene matches: 3. The CDR3 spans 15 residues. The CDR3 DNA reads TGTGCCAGCAGTTACTCGATACTAGCGGGCAATGAGCAGTTCTTC. Its protein product is CASSYSILAGNEQFF.